This T cell receptor beta chain is drawn from a study of memory CD4+ T cells and cytomegalovirus serostatus. On the study more broadly: Healthy Belgian adult donors included roughly nine CMV-positive and around 25 CMV-negative people.

The sort gate was single viable CD3+CD4+CD8-CD45RO+ cells for memory CD4+ T cells. Unmatched junction bases numbered 1, after V lost 1 base and J lost 6 bases. Germline V gives CDR1 SGHTA, CDR2 FQGNSA. CDR3 length: 14 amino acids. Study-wide results and limits: Each of approximately 73 CMV-associated TCRbeta sequences occurred in one to five individuals. Suggested: most of the CMV-linked TCR signature lies in CD4+ memory cells.

A few counts support this clone. Its specificity is unknown. The method was immunoSEQ multiplex PCR; TCRdb's version includes in-frame clones alone and lacks a portion of them. Counted here are approximately 50,000 clones, about 73% occurring once; the ten biggest clones make up about 2.6%. The TCR sequence derives from an adult in good health and CMV-seropositive. V and J are TRBV7-2 and TRBJ2-1, with 9 bases fitting TRBD1. Material: memory CD4+ T cells from blood. CDR3 loop: CASSLDRGRNEQFF. CDR3 coding DNA: TGTGCCAGCAGCTTAGACAGGGGGCGCAATGAGCAGTTCTTC.